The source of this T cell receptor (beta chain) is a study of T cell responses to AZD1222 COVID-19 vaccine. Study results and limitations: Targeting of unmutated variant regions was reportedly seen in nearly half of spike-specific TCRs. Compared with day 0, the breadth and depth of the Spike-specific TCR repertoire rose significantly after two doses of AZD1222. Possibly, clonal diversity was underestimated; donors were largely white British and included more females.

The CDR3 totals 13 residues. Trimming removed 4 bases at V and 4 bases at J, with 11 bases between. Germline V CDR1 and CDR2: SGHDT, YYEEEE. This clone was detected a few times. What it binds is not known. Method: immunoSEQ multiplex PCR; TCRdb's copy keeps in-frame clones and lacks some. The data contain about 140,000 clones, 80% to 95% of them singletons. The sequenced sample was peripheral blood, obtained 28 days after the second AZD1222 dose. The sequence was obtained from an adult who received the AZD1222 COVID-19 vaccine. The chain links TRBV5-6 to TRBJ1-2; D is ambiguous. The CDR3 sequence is CASSKRRLYGYTF. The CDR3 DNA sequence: TGTGCCAGCAGCAAGAGGCGACTCTATGGCTACACCTTC.